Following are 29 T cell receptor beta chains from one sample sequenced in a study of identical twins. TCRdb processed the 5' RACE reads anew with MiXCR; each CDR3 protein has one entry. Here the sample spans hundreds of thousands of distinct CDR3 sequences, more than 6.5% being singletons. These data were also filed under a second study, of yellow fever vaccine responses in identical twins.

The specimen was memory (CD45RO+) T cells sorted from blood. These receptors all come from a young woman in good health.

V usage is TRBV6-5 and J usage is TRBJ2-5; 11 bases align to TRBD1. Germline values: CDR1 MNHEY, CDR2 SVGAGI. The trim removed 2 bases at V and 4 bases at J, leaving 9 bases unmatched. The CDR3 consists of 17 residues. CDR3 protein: CASSYRRDRGAGETQYF. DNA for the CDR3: TGTGCCAGCAGTTACAGGAGGGACAGGGGGGCGGGAGAGACCCAGTACTTC.

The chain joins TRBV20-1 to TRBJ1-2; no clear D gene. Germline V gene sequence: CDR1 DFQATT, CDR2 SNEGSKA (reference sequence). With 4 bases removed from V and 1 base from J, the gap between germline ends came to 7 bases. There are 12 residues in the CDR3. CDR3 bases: TGCAGTGCTAAGGACGGTAACTATGGCTACACCTTC. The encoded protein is CSAKDGNYGYTF.

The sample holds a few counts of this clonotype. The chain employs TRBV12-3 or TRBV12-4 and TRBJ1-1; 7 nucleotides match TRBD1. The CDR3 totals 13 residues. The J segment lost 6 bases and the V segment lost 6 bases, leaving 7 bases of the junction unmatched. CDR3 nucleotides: TGTGCCAGCAGCAGGGACAGAAGGGCTGAAGCTTTCTTT. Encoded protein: CASSRDRRAEAFF.

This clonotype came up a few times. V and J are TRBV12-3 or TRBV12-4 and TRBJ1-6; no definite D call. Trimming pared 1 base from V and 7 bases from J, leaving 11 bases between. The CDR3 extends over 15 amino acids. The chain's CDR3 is CASSLEVGWNSPLHF. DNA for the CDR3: TGTGCCAGCAGTTTAGAAGTGGGGTGGAATTCACCCCTCCACTTT.

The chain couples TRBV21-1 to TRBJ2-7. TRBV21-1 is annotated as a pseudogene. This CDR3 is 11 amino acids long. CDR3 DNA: TGTGCCAGCCAGAATCCCTACGAGCAGTACTTC. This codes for CASQNPYEQYF.

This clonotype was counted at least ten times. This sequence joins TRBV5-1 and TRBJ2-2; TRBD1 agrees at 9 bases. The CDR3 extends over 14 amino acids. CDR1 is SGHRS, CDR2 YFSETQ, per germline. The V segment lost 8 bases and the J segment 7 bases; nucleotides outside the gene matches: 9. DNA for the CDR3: TGCGCCAGTACCCGGGACAGGGCAAACGGGGAGCTGTTTTTT. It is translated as CASTRDRANGELFF.

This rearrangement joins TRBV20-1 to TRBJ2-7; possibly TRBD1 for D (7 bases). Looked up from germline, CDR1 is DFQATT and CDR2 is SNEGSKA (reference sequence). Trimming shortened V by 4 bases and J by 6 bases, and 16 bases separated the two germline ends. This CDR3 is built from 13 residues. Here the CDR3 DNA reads TGCAGTGCTACAGACAGGGAGGTCACCGAGCAGTACTTC. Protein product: CSATDREVTEQYF.

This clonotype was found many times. As DNA, the CDR3 is TGCGCCAGCAGCTTATTAGCGGGAGGATCAGATACGCAGTATTTT. It is translated as CASSLLAGGSDTQYF. This chain connects TRBV5-1 to TRBJ2-3, with 10 bases fitting TRBD2. Germline assignment: CDR1 SGHRS and CDR2 YFSETQ. CDR3 size: 15 residues. J lost 4 bases, V lost 2 bases, and 4 bases had no gene match.

The CDR3 reads CASSLGTSGRKQFF. Written as DNA, the CDR3 is TGTGCCAGCAGTTTAGGGACTAGCGGGAGAAAGCAGTTCTTC. The V and J genes are TRBV28 and TRBJ2-1, with 14 bases identical to TRBD2. CDR1 and CDR2 (germline): MDHEN, SYDVKM. J gave up 11 bases and V 2 bases, and 2 bases lay outside the gene matches. The CDR3 length is 14 residues. Using reference TRBV28 and TRBJ2-1 for the parts outside the CDR3, the full variable domain is DVKVTQSSRYLVKRTGEKVFLECVQDMDHENMFWYRQDPGLGLRLIYFSYDVKMKEKGDIPEGYSVSREKKERFSLILESASTNQTSMYLCASSLGTSGRKQFFGPGTRLTVL.

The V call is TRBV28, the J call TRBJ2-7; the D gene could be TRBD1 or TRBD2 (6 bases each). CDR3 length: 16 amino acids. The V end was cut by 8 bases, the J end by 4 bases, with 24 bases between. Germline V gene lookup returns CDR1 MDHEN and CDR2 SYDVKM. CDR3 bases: TGTGCCAGCGCTTGGGCGGGGAACAGGGTAGGGTACGAGCAGTACTTC. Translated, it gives CASAWAGNRVGYEQYF.

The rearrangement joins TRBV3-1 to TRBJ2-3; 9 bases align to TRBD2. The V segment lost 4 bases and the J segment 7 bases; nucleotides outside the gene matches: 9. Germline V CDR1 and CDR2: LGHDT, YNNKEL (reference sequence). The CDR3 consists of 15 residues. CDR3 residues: CASSPNLAGKYTQYF. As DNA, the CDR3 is TGTGCCAGCAGCCCCAACCTAGCGGGAAAATATACGCAGTATTTT.

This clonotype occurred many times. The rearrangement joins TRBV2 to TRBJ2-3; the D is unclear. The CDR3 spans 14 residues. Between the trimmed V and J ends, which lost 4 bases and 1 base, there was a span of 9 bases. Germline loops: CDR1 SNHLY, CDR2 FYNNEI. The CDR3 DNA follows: TGTGCCAGCAGTGGCGGTATACGCACAGATACGCAGTATTTT. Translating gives CASSGGIRTDTQYF.

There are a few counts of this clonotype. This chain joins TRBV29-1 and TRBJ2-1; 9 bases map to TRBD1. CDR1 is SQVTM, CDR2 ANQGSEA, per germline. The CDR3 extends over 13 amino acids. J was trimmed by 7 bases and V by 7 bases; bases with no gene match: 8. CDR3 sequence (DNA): TGCAGCGCCGAGGGGACAGGGATGAATGAGCAGTTCTTC. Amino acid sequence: CSAEGTGMNEQFF.

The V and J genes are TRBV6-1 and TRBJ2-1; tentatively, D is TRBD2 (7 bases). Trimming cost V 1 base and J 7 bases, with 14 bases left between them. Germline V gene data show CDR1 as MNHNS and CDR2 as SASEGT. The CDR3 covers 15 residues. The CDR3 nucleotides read TGTGCCAGCAGTGAAGTATTGGAGGGGGGGAATGAGCAGTTCTTC. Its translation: CASSEVLEGGNEQFF.

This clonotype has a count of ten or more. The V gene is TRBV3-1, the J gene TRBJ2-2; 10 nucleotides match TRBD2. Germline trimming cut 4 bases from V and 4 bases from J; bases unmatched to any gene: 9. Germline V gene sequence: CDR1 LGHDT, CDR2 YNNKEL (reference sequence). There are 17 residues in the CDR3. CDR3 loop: CASSPFPSGGSTGELFF. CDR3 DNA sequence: TGTGCCAGCAGCCCTTTCCCTAGCGGGGGAAGCACCGGGGAGCTGTTTTTT.

Here the CDR3 DNA reads TGTGCCAGCAGCCCTGGACAACCCTACGAGCAGTACGTC. Amino acid sequence: CASSPGQPYEQYV. The V call is TRBV28, the J call TRBJ2-7; a possible D gene is TRBD1 (5 bases). In germline, CDR1 is MDHEN, CDR2 SYDVKM. The V end was cut by 6 bases, the J end by 2 bases, with 11 bases between. The CDR3 totals 13 residues.

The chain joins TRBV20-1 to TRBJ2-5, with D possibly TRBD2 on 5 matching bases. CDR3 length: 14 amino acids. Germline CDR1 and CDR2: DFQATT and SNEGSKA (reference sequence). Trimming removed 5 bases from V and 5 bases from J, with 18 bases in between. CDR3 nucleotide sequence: TGCAGTGCTGGACCTCCGGGTCGAGGGGAGACCCAGTACTTC. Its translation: CSAGPPGRGETQYF.

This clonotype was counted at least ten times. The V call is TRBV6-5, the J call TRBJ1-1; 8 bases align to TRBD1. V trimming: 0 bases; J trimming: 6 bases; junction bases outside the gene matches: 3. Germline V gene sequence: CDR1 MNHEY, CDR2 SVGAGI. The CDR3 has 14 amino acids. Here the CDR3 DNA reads TGTGCCAGCAGTTACTCCCGACAGGGGTCTGAAGCTTTCTTT. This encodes CASSYSRQGSEAFF.

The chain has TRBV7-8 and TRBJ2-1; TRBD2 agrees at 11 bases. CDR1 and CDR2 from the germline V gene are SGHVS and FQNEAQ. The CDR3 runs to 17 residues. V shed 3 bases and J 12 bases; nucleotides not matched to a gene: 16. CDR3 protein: CASSFSPGLADLSGQFF. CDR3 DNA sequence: TGTGCCAGCAGCTTCTCCCCGGGACTAGCGGATTTAAGTGGGCAGTTCTTC. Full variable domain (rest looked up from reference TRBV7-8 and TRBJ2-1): GAGVSQSPRYKVAKRGQDVALRCDPISGHVSLFWYQQALGQGPEFLTYFQNEAQLDKSGLPSDRFFAERPEGSVSTLKIQRTQQEDSAVYLCASSFSPGLADLSGQFFGPGTRLTVL.

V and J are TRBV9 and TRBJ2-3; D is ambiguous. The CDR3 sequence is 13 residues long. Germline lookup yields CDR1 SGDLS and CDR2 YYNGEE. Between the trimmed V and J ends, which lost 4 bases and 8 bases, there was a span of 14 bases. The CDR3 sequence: CASSSRPEVTQYF. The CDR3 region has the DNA TGTGCCAGCAGCTCCCGACCCGAGGTTACGCAGTATTTT.

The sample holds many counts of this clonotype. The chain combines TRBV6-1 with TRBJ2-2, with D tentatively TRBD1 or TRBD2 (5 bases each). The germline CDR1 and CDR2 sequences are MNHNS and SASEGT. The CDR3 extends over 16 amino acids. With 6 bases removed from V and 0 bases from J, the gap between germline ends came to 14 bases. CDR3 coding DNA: TGTGCCAGCAGGCATCGAACGGGACCGAACACCGGGGAGCTGTTTTTT. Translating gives CASRHRTGPNTGELFF.

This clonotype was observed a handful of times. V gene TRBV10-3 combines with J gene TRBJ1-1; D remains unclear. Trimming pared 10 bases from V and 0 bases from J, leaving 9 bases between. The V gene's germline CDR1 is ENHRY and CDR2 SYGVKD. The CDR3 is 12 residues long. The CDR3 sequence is CATQSLNTEAFF. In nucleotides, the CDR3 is TGTGCCACCCAGTCCTTGAACACTGAAGCTTTCTTT.

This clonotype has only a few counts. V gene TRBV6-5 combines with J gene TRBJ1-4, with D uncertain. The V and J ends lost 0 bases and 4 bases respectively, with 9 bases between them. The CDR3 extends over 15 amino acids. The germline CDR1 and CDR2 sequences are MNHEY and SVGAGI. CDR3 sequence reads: CASSYSGDLNEKLFF. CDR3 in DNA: TGTGCCAGCAGTTACTCGGGAGATCTTAATGAAAAACTGTTTTTT.

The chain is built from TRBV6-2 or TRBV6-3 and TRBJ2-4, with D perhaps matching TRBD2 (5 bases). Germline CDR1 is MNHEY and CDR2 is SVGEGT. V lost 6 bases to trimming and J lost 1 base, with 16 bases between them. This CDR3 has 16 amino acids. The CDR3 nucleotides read TGTGCCAGCAGAGCACGGGGTGGTAGCGCCAAAAACATTCAGTACTTC. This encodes CASRARGGSAKNIQYF.

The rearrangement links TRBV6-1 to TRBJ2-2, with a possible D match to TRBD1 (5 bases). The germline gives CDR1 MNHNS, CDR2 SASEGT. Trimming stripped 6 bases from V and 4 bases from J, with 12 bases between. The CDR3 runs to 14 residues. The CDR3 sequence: CASSQTDLTGELFF. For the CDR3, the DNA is TGTGCCAGCAGCCAGACAGATCTCACCGGGGAGCTGTTTTTT.

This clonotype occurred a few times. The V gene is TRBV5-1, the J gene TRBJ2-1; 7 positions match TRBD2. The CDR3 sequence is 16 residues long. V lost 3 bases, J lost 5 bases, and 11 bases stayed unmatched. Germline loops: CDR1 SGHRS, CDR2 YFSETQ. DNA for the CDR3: TGCGCCAGCAGCTCTAGAGGAGGCGGGGGTCACAATGAGCAGTTCTTC. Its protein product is CASSSRGGGGHNEQFF.

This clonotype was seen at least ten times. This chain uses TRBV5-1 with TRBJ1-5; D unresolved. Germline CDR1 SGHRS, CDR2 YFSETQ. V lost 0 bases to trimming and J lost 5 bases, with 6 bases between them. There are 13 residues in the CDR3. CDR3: CASSLESDQPQHF. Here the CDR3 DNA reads TGCGCCAGCAGCTTGGAGTCGGATCAGCCCCAGCATTTT.

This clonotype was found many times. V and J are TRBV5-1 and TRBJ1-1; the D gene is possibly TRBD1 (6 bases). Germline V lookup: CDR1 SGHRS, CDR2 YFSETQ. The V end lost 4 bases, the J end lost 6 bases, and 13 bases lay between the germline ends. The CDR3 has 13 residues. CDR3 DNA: TGCGCCAGCAGCACCGGGACAATTGCTGAAGCTTTCTTT. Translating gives CASSTGTIAEAFF.

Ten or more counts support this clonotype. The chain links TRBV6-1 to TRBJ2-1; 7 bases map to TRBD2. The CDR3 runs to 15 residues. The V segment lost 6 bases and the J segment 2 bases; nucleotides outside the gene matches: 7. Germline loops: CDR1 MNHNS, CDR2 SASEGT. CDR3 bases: TGTGCCAGCAGCGGTAGACTAGCCGCCTACAATGAGCAGTTCTTC. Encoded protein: CASSGRLAAYNEQFF.